The rows below give T cell receptor beta chains drawn from one sample of a study of shared clonotypes between healthy human individuals. Here immunoSEQ multiplex PCR was the method, and the copy in TCRdb shows in-frame clones only, minus some. Here the sample spans roughly 2 million clones, roughly 96% being singletons. Sequencing was performed on naive CD4+ T cells sorted from blood. The source of these receptors is a man younger than 35 in good health. The CDR3 runs from the conserved cysteine through the conserved F or W. A D gene is named only where the DNA matches it firmly. The size of a clone is reported for some rows only, either as once, few or many, or as a class for expanded clones.

len: 13; j_gene: TRBJ2-5; d_gene: -; abundance: -; v_gene: TRBV5-4; CDR3nt: TGTGCCAGCAGTCCCGGGCCCCAAGAGACCCAGTACTTC; CDR3aa: CASSPGPQETQYF
len: 13; j_gene: TRBJ1-1; d_gene: -; abundance: -; v_gene: TRBV2; CDR3nt: TGTGCCAGCAGTGTGGCACCGAACACTGAAGCTTTCTTT; CDR3aa: CASSVAPNTEAFF
len: 13; j_gene: TRBJ1-5; d_gene: -; abundance: -; v_gene: TRBV2; CDR3nt: TGTGCCAGCAGTTACGTCGACAATCAGCCCCAGCATTTT; CDR3aa: CASSYVDNQPQHF
len: 14; j_gene: TRBJ1-4; d_gene: -; abundance: -; v_gene: TRBV5-1; CDR3nt: TGCGCCAGCAGAAACAGGGATTTGGGTGAAAAACTGTTTTTT; CDR3aa: CASRNRDLGEKLFF
len: 14; j_gene: TRBJ2-3; d_gene: -; abundance: -; v_gene: TRBV4-3; CDR3nt: TGCGCCAGCAGCCCTAGTCTGGGGACAGATACGCAGTATTTT; CDR3aa: CASSPSLGTDTQYF
len: 14; j_gene: TRBJ2-5; d_gene: -; abundance: -; v_gene: TRBV9; CDR3nt: TGTGCCAGCAGCGTAGGTGGGGGCAAAGAGACCCAGTACTTC; CDR3aa: CASSVGGGKETQYF
len: 15; j_gene: TRBJ1-1; d_gene: -; abundance: -; v_gene: TRBV6-5; CDR3nt: TGTGCCAGCACCCGGGGGGGTCCAGGGAACACTGAAGCTTTCTTT; CDR3aa: CASTRGGPGNTEAFF
len: 15; j_gene: TRBJ2-7; d_gene: -; abundance: once; v_gene: TRBV7-2; CDR3nt: TGTGCCAGCAGCGAAGGGACCCACGCCTTCTACGAGCAGTACTTC; CDR3aa: CASSEGTHAFYEQYF
len: 12; j_gene: TRBJ2-3; d_gene: -; abundance: -; v_gene: TRBV28; CDR3nt: TGTGCCAGCAAATCGGCGGCAGATACGCAGTATTTT; CDR3aa: CASKSAADTQYF
len: 17; j_gene: TRBJ1-4; d_gene: -; abundance: -; v_gene: TRBV7-8; CDR3nt: TGTGCCAGCAGCTTAGGTGGGACCGGAGACACTAATGAAAAACTGTTTTTT; CDR3aa: CASSLGGTGDTNEKLFF
len: 15; j_gene: TRBJ2-3; d_gene: -; abundance: -; v_gene: TRBV5-1; CDR3nt: TGCGCCAGCAGCTTGGCATGGGGGACCGCAGATACGCAGTATTTT; CDR3aa: CASSLAWGTADTQYF
len: 16; j_gene: TRBJ2-5; d_gene: TRBD2; abundance: -; v_gene: TRBV27; CDR3nt: TGTGCCAGCAGTTTATCGGAGGGAGGGGCACAAGAGACCCAGTACTTC; CDR3aa: CASSLSEGGAQETQYF
len: 15; j_gene: TRBJ1-4; d_gene: -; abundance: -; v_gene: TRBV28; CDR3nt: TGTGCCAGCACCCATATTGAGGGTCCTAATGAAAAACTGTTTTTT; CDR3aa: CASTHIEGPNEKLFF
len: 16; j_gene: TRBJ2-4; d_gene: -; abundance: -; v_gene: TRBV2; CDR3nt: TGTGCCAGCAGTGAAGAAGCACTTCTAGCCAAAAACATTCAGTACTTC; CDR3aa: CASSEEALLAKNIQYF
len: 13; j_gene: TRBJ1-4; d_gene: -; abundance: -; v_gene: TRBV6-1; CDR3nt: TGTGCCAGCGTTCCCCAGAGCGGTGAAAAACTGTTTTTT; CDR3aa: CASVPQSGEKLFF